This T cell receptor (beta chain) came from a study of tumor-infiltrating lymphocytes in localized non-small cell lung cancer. Study findings and constraints: Technical variation could not be separated from intratumor heterogeneity here.

Germline V lookup: CDR1 SGHRS, CDR2 YFSETQ. Trimming shortened V by 4 bases and J by 2 bases, and 10 bases separated the two germline ends. The CDR3 loop spans 14 amino acids. To note about this clone: Its antigen is still unknown.

Assay: immunoSEQ multiplex PCR; the TCRdb copy retains only in-frame clones and omits some. The sample records about 18,000 clones, over 70% being singletons. The sequence was collected from a human donor with non-small cell lung cancer. The chain links TRBV5-1 to TRBJ2-1, with D perhaps matching TRBD2 (5 bases). Material: lung tumor tissue. The CDR3 protein is CASSPPTTYNEQFF. Written as DNA, the CDR3 is TGCGCCAGCAGCCCCCCGACTACCTACAATGAGCAGTTCTTC.